This T cell receptor (beta chain) was identified in a study of OX40 agonist ivuxolimab in advanced cancers. Study background: The patients' treatment was ivuxolimab, an agonistic anti-OX40 (CD134) antibody.

Sequencing was performed with immunoSEQ multiplex PCR; in TCRdb, only in-frame clones are kept and a portion is missing. The table shows tens of thousands of clones, with roughly 87% occurring only once. The CDR3 extends over 15 amino acids. CDR1 and CDR2 (germline): MNHNS, SASEGT. The V gene end was trimmed by 2 bases and the J gene end by 6 bases; junction bases not matched to a gene: 2. The J gene is TRBJ2-2, the V gene TRBV6-1, with 11 bases that match TRBD2. The material was CD4+ or CD8+ T cells sorted from blood, obtained in a trial of the OX40 agonist ivuxolimab. This TCR came from an adult with an advanced solid tumor such as melanoma, head and neck, liver or kidney cancer. The CDR3 DNA reads as TGTGCCAGCAGTGAATTAGCGGGAGGGCCCGGGGAGCTGTTTTTT. Its protein is CASSELAGGPGELFF.